Below, 26 T cell receptor beta chains from the same sample are listed, as sequenced in a study of blood T cell repertoires in COVID-19 (dated by TCRdb to about 2020). Libraries were constructed by the immunoSEQ multiplex PCR assay. In TCRdb, the immuneACCESS table is reduced to in-frame sequences with V and J assigned. These tables do not hold every clone; where another copy was compared, an unresolved V gene accounts for under half, and the others remain unexplained. This sample gives some 140,000 clones in total; 70% to 80% of them show up just once. About 5% of the sample rests with the top ten. Sequenced sample: peripheral blood. These receptors came from an older woman with COVID-19, enrolled during active disease.

The J gene is TRBJ1-2, the V gene TRBV7-6; 9 positions agree with TRBD1. V dropped 2 bases and J dropped 1; count of bases not matched to a gene: 2. CDR1 is SGHVS, CDR2 FNYEAQ, per germline. This CDR3 spans 15 amino acids. This CDR3 reads CASSLMGQGNYGYTF. The CDR3 DNA reads as TGTGCCAGCAGCTTAATGGGACAGGGTAACTATGGCTACACCTTC. Full variable domain (missing parts from reference TRBV7-6 and TRBJ1-2): GAGVSQSPRYKVTKRGQDVALRCDPISGHVSLYWYRQALGQGPEFLTYFNYEAQQDKSGLPNDRFSAERPEGSISTLTIQRTEQRDSAMYRCASSLMGQGNYGYTFGSGTRLTVV.

This clone was seen only a few times. The V and J genes are TRBV6-4 and TRBJ1-6, with 9 nucleotides matching TRBD1. Germline loops: CDR1 MRHNA, CDR2 SNTAGT. This CDR3 has 14 amino acids. V lost 3 bases and J lost 9; bases outside the gene matches: 3. The CDR3 nucleotides are TGTGCCAGCAGTGAGGGACAGGGTGGTTCACCCCTCCACTTT. Translating gives CASSEGQGGSPLHF.

The chain recombines TRBV6-5 with TRBJ1-2; D possibly corresponds to TRBD1 (5 bases). Per germline, CDR1 MNHEY and CDR2 SVGAGI. Trimming cost V 0 bases and J 4 bases, with 15 bases left between them. This CDR3 contains 16 residues. The DNA of the CDR3 is TGTGCCAGCAGTTACTCGCGCGCTCGACAGACCTATGGCTACACCTTC. As protein: CASSYSRARQTYGYTF.

The rearrangement links TRBV11-2 to TRBJ2-5; 9 nucleotides agree with TRBD2. The CDR3 covers 16 residues. The ends lost 5 bases at V and 2 bases at J; junction bases unmatched: 9. CDR1 and CDR2 (germline): SGHAT, FQNNGV. Written as DNA, the CDR3 is TGTGCCAGCAGCCCTCTTAGCGGGGGACTACAAGAGACCCAGTACTTC. Amino acids: CASSPLSGGLQETQYF.

A single count supports this clone. The V call is TRBV6-2 or TRBV6-3, the J call TRBJ2-5, with a tentative D call TRBD2 (6 bases). The CDR3 has 15 amino acids. The V end was cut by 2 bases, the J end by 3 bases, with 13 bases between. Germline V CDR1 and CDR2: MNHEY, SVGEGT. This CDR3 reads CASSYDPGLKETQYF. In DNA form, the CDR3 reads TGTGCCAGCAGTTACGATCCGGGACTCAAAGAGACCCAGTACTTC.

This chain links TRBV6-6 with TRBJ2-7, with a weak D call TRBD2 (5 bases). Trimming took 5 bases from V and 5 from J, leaving 16 bases between them. The CDR3 totals 14 residues. Germline V lookup: CDR1 MNHNY, CDR2 SVGAGI (reference sequence). The CDR3 sequence: CASSPPGVGNEQYF. In DNA, the CDR3 is TGTGCCAGCAGTCCACCCGGGGTAGGGAACGAGCAGTACTTC.

This chain links TRBV7-2 with TRBJ1-6; D gene unclear. The germline gives CDR1 SGHTA, CDR2 FQGNSA. V dropped 0 bases and J dropped 6 bases, with 3 bases sitting between them. The CDR3 consists of 13 residues. As DNA, the CDR3 is TGTGCCAGCAGCTTAGCGGCTAATTCACCCCTCCACTTT. This translates into CASSLAANSPLHF.

The chain carries TRBV30 and TRBJ1-6; 9 bases match TRBD1. The V segment lost 3 bases and the J segment 0 bases; nucleotides outside the gene matches: 3. The V gene's germline CDR1 is GTSNPN and CDR2 SVGIG (reference sequence). The CDR3 runs 16 residues. The CDR3 protein is CAWRTGGSSYNSPLHF. CDR3 coding DNA: TGTGCCTGGAGGACAGGGGGGAGCTCCTATAATTCACCCCTCCACTTT.

The chain is built from TRBV27 and TRBJ1-5, with D uncertain. This CDR3 is 13 amino acids long. Germline lookup yields CDR1 MNHEY and CDR2 SMNVEV (reference sequence). Trimming stripped 6 bases from V and 8 bases from J, with 14 bases between. The CDR3: CASRRRAGEPQHF. As DNA, the CDR3 is TGTGCCAGCAGACGGAGGGCTGGGGAGCCCCAGCATTTT.

A note on this clone: This CDR3 is also generated by other DNA sequences in the sample. CDR3 protein: CASSLGGQPQHF. The DNA for the CDR3 is TGTGCCAGCAGTCTCGGGGGACAGCCCCAGCATTTT. The chain links TRBV12-3 or TRBV12-4 to TRBJ1-5; TRBD1 is a possible D gene (5 bases). This CDR3 contains 12 residues. Trimming took off 5 bases at V and 7 bases at J, with 9 bases between the two ends.

For this clone: Other DNA sequences in the sample encode the same CDR3. The chain links TRBV6-1 to TRBJ1-3; no definite D call. V was trimmed by 2 bases and J by 3 bases, leaving 8 bases between them. The CDR3 has 14 amino acids. CDR1 and CDR2 from the germline V gene are MNHNS and SASEGT. Written as DNA, the CDR3 is TGTGCCAGCAGTGAAACGGGATATGGAAACACCATATATTTT. This translates into CASSETGYGNTIYF.

The chain carries TRBV5-8 and TRBJ2-6; D not certain. This CDR3 spans 16 amino acids. V was trimmed by 0 bases and J by 1 base, leaving 8 bases between them. The germline gives CDR1 SGHTS, CDR2 YDEGEE. CDR3 DNA: TGTGCCAGCAGCTTGGGTCGTCAGTCTGGGGCCAACGTCCTGACTTTC. Translation gives CASSLGRQSGANVLTF. The entire variable domain, with the rest obtained from reference TRBV5-8 and TRBJ2-6, is as follows: EAGVTQSPTHLIKTRGQQATLRCSPISGHTSVYWYQQALGLGLQFLLWYDEGEERNRGNFPPRFSGRQFPNYSSELNVNALELEDSALYLCASSLGRQSGANVLTFGAGSRLTVL.

V and J are TRBV15 and TRBJ2-7; D unclear. CDR1 and CDR2 (germline): LNHNV, YYDKDF (reference sequence). The CDR3 covers 14 residues. The V end lost 3 bases, the J end lost 3 bases, and 12 bases lay between the germline ends. For the CDR3, the DNA is TGTGCCACCAGCAGTCATTCCTCACTCTACGAGCAGTACTTC. It translates to CATSSHSSLYEQYF.

This CDR3 reads CASSPSGETNLKRFF. The CDR3 coding sequence is TGCGCCAGCAGCCCTAGCGGGGAGACGAACTTGAAGAGATTCTTC. This sequence joins TRBV4-1 and TRBJ2-1; TRBD2 matches at 9 bases. Germline CDR1 reads MGHRA; CDR2 reads YSYEKL. CDR3 length: 15 residues. V lost 4 bases and J lost 16; bases outside the gene matches: 17.

The chain employs TRBV5-1 and TRBJ2-2, with D unclear. Between the trimmed V and J ends, which lost 5 bases and 0 bases, there was a span of 5 bases. CDR1 is SGHRS and CDR2 is YFSETQ in the germline V gene. This CDR3 contains 13 residues. The CDR3, as DNA: TGCGCCAGCAGTCCCGCGAACACCGGGGAGCTGTTTTTT. Translation gives CASSPANTGELFF.

The genes are TRBV30 and TRBJ1-4; D is possibly TRBD1 (5 bases). Germline CDR1 GTSNPN, CDR2 SVGIG (reference sequence). Trimming left V 2 bases short and J 7 bases short, with 17 bases between. The CDR3 extends over 15 amino acids. The CDR3 DNA reads as TGTGCCTGGAGTACCGCAGCGCCGGGGGGTGAAAAACTGTTTTTT. Residues: CAWSTAAPGGEKLFF.

This clone turned up a few times. The CDR3 sequence is CASSSTGTNYGYTF. In nucleotides, the CDR3 is TGTGCCAGCAGCTCGACAGGAACTAACTATGGCTACACCTTC. The chain employs TRBV5-6 and TRBJ1-2; D possibly corresponds to TRBD1 (6 bases). CDR3 length equals 14 residues. CDR1 is SGHDT and CDR2 is YYEEEE in the germline V gene. The V gene lost 3 bases and the J gene lost 0 bases, with 9 bases spanning the gap.

The V gene is TRBV3-1 (or the pseudogene TRBV3-2), the J gene TRBJ1-2; D unclear. CDR1 LGHDT and CDR2 YNNKEL come from the germline V gene (reference sequence). V shed 4 bases and J shed 9 bases, with 15 bases lying between them. This CDR3 has 13 amino acids. DNA of the CDR3: TGTGCCAGCAGCCCAAGCGCAGCTCGTAGCTACACCTTC. Translation gives CASSPSAARSYTF.

V is TRBV7-2 and J is TRBJ2-3, with 11 nucleotides matching TRBD2. Germline V gene sequence: CDR1 SGHTA, CDR2 FQGNSA. CDR3 length: 18 amino acids. Trimming removed 5 bases from V and 5 bases from J; junction bases left unmatched: 15. The CDR3 protein is CASSPAGTSGGQGDTQYF. CDR3 coding DNA: TGTGCCAGCAGCCCCGCCGGTACTAGCGGGGGCCAGGGAGATACGCAGTATTTT.

The chain combines TRBV6-1 with TRBJ2-3; TRBD1 might be the D (5 bases). CDR3 length equals 16 residues. The V end was cut by 4 bases, the J end by 2 bases, with 16 bases between. The germline gives CDR1 MNHNS, CDR2 SASEGT. DNA for the CDR3: TGTGCCAGCAGTGGTTTCGACAGAGTTGACACAGATACGCAGTATTTT. This sequence encodes CASSGFDRVDTDTQYF.

This clone came up a few times. The rearrangement links TRBV10-1 to TRBJ1-2, with 8 positions matching TRBD1. Trimming at V came to 6 bases and at J to 9 bases, leaving 15 bases not matched to a gene. Germline CDR1 and CDR2: WNHNN and SYGVQD (reference sequence). This CDR3 has 15 amino acids. The CDR3 nucleotides read TGCGCCAGCAGCCATGGGAGGGACAGGTTCGGATGCTACACCTTC. Translated, it gives CASSHGRDRFGCYTF.

This chain links TRBV29-1 with TRBJ2-1; 7 nucleotides agree with TRBD2. V was pared by 4 bases and J by 0 bases, with 6 bases of the junction left unmatched. Per germline, CDR1 SQVTM and CDR2 ANQGSEA. The CDR3 has 15 residues. The DNA of the CDR3 is TGCAGCGTTGGGGCTAGCGGCCTCTCCTACAATGAGCAGTTCTTC. Encoded protein: CSVGASGLSYNEQFF.

V is TRBV9 and J is TRBJ1-2; D is undetermined. The V gene's germline CDR1 is SGDLS and CDR2 YYNGEE. V shed 3 bases and J shed 0 bases, with 6 bases lying between them. The CDR3 sequence is 13 residues long. CDR3 loop: CASSGATNYGYTF. The CDR3 nucleotides are TGTGCCAGCAGCGGGGCCACTAACTATGGCTACACCTTC.

The chain carries TRBV7-6 and TRBJ2-2, with D tentatively TRBD2 (6 bases). CDR3 length: 15 residues. V was shortened by 2 bases and J by 1 base, with 8 bases between the two germline ends. Germline values: CDR1 SGHVS, CDR2 FNYEAQ. In DNA, the CDR3 is TGTGCCAGCAGCTTATTGCGGGGGAACACCGGGGAGCTGTTTTTT. It is translated as CASSLLRGNTGELFF.

J is TRBJ2-7 and V is TRBV13, with TRBD2 identical over 13 bases. Germline V gives CDR1 PRHDT, CDR2 FYEKMQ (reference sequence). CDR3 size: 16 residues. V lost 5 bases and J lost 6; bases outside the gene matches: 10. CDR3 in amino acids: CASSTRTSGGILEQYF. The DNA of the CDR3 is TGTGCCAGCAGCACCCGGACTAGCGGGGGAATCCTCGAGCAGTACTTC.

The genes are TRBV4-2 and TRBJ2-3; 10 positions agree with TRBD2. Trimming took 4 bases from V and 4 from J; bases not matched to a gene: 11. Germline lookup yields CDR1 LGHNA and CDR2 YNFKEQ. This CDR3 is 17 amino acids long. For the CDR3, the DNA is TGTGCCAGCAGCCGGTCCGAGCGGGGGGGCCGGGCAGATACGCAGTATTTT. Its protein product is CASSRSERGGRADTQYF.